The T cell receptor (beta chain) under discussion was sequenced for a study of blood T cell repertoires in COVID-19. In the study overall: The United States, Italy and Spain were the sources of the acute and convalescent COVID-19 samples.

This CDR3 contains 15 residues. Trimming at V came to 0 bases and at J to 3 bases, leaving 2 bases not matched to a gene. Germline CDR1 and CDR2: SGHDT and YYEEEE. In the source study's methods: Reference gene primer amplification gave nucleated cell count estimates. The data were produced by immunoSEQ multiplex PCR, yet TCRdb's version contains in-frame clones alone and is incomplete. That table furnishes V, J and clone size, whereas the DNA furnished D and trimming. This table holds roughly 360,000 clones, roughly 88% found once. The receptor comes from a woman younger than 45 with acute COVID-19. The sequencing sample was made of PBMCs or T cells enriched from blood (not recorded which). The rearrangement links TRBV5-6 to TRBJ1-5, with 8 bases fitting TRBD1. The CDR3 nucleotides read TGTGCCAGCAGCTTGGCAGGGGGCCTCAATCAGCCCCAGCATTTT. This translates into CASSLAGGLNQPQHF.